Following are 7 T cell receptor beta chains from one sample sequenced in a study of cytomegalovirus exposure and HLA in healthy donors (dated by TCRdb to the late 2010s). Libraries were prepared through the immunoSEQ multiplex PCR assay. For the multiplex PCR, a mixture combining 60 forward primers for TCR Vbeta segments and 13 reverse primers for TCR Jbeta segments was used. The table was pulled from immuneACCESS by TCRdb, which kept in-frame rearrangements only. Such tables lose some clones; where checked, under half of the loss comes from unresolved V genes, and the rest has no known cause. For this sample there are 250,000 to 350,000 clones; 75% to 90% appear just once. Of the sample, about 4% falls within the top ten clones. Source material: PBMCs. The receptors originated from a man aged 35 to 55 in good health and CMV-seropositive.

This clone has only one observation. This CDR3 is CASSFSPYSTDTQYF. CDR3 coding DNA: TGTGCCAGCAGTTTCAGTCCTTATAGCACAGATACGCAGTATTTT. V usage is TRBV28 and J usage is TRBJ2-3, with D unclear. The germline V gene encodes CDR1 MDHEN and CDR2 SYDVKM. V was cut by 3 bases and J by 0 bases, with 10 bases left in between. The CDR3 spans 15 residues. Full variable domain (missing parts from reference TRBV28 and TRBJ2-3): DVKVTQSSRYLVKRTGEKVFLECVQDMDHENMFWYRQDPGLGLRLIYFSYDVKMKEKGDIPEGYSVSREKKERFSLILESASTNQTSMYLCASSFSPYSTDTQYFGPGTRLTVL.

The chain employs TRBV14 and TRBJ2-3; 8 positions match TRBD2. Looked up from germline, CDR1 is SGHDN and CDR2 is FVKESK. The V gene end was trimmed by 5 bases and the J gene end by 4 bases; junction bases not matched to a gene: 8. The CDR3 covers 15 residues. The CDR3 region is CASSFLAGGADTQYF. In DNA form, the CDR3 reads TGTGCCAGCAGCTTCCTCGCGGGAGGCGCAGATACGCAGTATTTT.

CDR3 in amino acids: CASSIGGGPGETQYF. CDR3 in DNA: TGTGCCAGTAGTATAGGGGGAGGCCCCGGGGAGACCCAGTACTTC. The genes are TRBV19 and TRBJ2-5; possible D gene TRBD2, 6 bases. The CDR3 spans 15 residues. From germline, CDR1 is LNHDA and CDR2 SQIVND (reference sequence). Trimming cost V 1 base and J 5 bases, with 14 bases left between them. Filled out from reference TRBV19 and TRBJ2-5, the complete variable domain reads DGGITQSPKYLFRKEGQNVTLSCEQNLNHDAMYWYRQDPGQGLRLIYYSQIVNDFQKGDIAEGYSVSREKKESFPLTVTSAQKNPTAFYLCASSIGGGPGETQYFGPGTRLLVL.

The chain has TRBV20-1 and TRBJ2-1, with 7 bases lining up with TRBD2. V was clipped by 3 bases and J by 10 bases; unmatched bases: 3. Germline V gene data show CDR1 as DFQATT and CDR2 as SNEGSKA (reference sequence). There are 11 residues in the CDR3. CDR3 in DNA: TGCAGTGCTAGTCTAGCGGCAGAGCAGTTCTTC. Translating gives CSASLAAEQFF.

The chain carries TRBV19 and TRBJ1-3, with 7 bases that match TRBD1. Germline trimming cut 4 bases from V and 0 bases from J; bases unmatched to any gene: 6. The germline gives CDR1 LNHDA, CDR2 SQIVND (reference sequence). The length of the CDR3 is 16 residues. Here the CDR3 DNA reads TGTGCCAGTAGTAGTTCTGACAGGGCCTCTGGAAACACCATATATTTT. Its translation is CASSSSDRASGNTIYF.

J is TRBJ2-1 and V is TRBV19; 13 bases are a match to TRBD2. Germline trimming cut 4 bases from V and 3 bases from J; bases unmatched to any gene: 0. The germline V gene has CDR1 LNHDA and CDR2 SQIVND (reference sequence). The CDR3 runs to 15 residues. CDR3 sequence (DNA): TGTGCCAGTAGTAGACTAGCGGGGGGCTACAATGAGCAGTTCTTC. As protein: CASSRLAGGYNEQFF.

Note on this clone: The junction does not match germline at one end; this may be a read error. The gene calls are TRBV7-9 and TRBJ1-2; weak D call: TRBD1 (6 bases). The CDR3 spans 13 residues. Germline CDR1 SEHNR, CDR2 FQNEAQ (reference sequence). The CDR3 DNA follows: TGTTCCAGCAGCTTAGGACAGTTCTATGGCTACACCTTC. Its translation is CSSSLGQFYGYTF.